Below are 30 T cell receptor beta chains sequenced from a single sample in a study of shared clonotypes between healthy human individuals. The table came from immunoSEQ multiplex PCR; TCRdb's copy has only in-frame clones and leaves some out. The repertoire consists of about 2.4 million clones, with roughly 93% occurring once and the leading ten covering around 0.37%. The sequenced sample consisted of naive CD4+ T cells from PBMCs. Subset reported: CD45RA+ positively selected. These receptors were collected from a man aged 18 to 30 in good health. Some clones in this sample may be carry-over from other donors' samples.

The V gene is TRBV28, the J gene TRBJ1-3; D gene ambiguous. The CDR3 contains 15 residues. Between the trimmed V and J ends, which lost 2 bases and 3 bases, there was a span of 11 bases. The germline V gene has CDR1 MDHEN and CDR2 SYDVKM. In DNA, the CDR3 is TGTGCCAGCAGTTTAGGGGTTGCGGTTGGAAACACCATATATTTT. This sequence encodes CASSLGVAVGNTIYF.

This chain links TRBV5-1 with TRBJ2-7; 9 bases are shared with TRBD1. V gave up 0 bases and J gave up 7 bases; unmatched junction bases: 8. CDR3 size: 15 residues. Germline lookup yields CDR1 SGHRS and CDR2 YFSETQ. The CDR3 DNA follows: TGCGCCAGCAGCTTGGCTGGACAGGGGAATTTTGAGCAGTACTTC. Translated, it gives CASSLAGQGNFEQYF.

V gene TRBV7-2 combines with J gene TRBJ2-1; D is uncertain. Germline V gene sequence: CDR1 SGHTA, CDR2 FQGNSA. The V gene lost 5 bases and the J gene lost 10 bases, with 9 bases spanning the gap. CDR3 size: 11 residues. CDR3 protein: CASSPESEQFF. As DNA, the CDR3 is TGTGCCAGCAGCCCCGAAAGCGAGCAGTTCTTC. The whole variable domain, remainder taken from reference TRBV7-2 and TRBJ2-1, is GAGVSQSPSNKVTEKGKDVELRCDPISGHTALYWYRQSLGQGLEFLIYFQGNSAPDKSGLPSDRFSAERTGGSVSTLTIQRTQQEDSAVYLCASSPESEQFFGPGTRLTVL.

V and J are TRBV5-4 and TRBJ2-7; D may be TRBD2 (6 bases). Germline CDR1 SGHNT, CDR2 YYREEE (reference sequence). Trimming stripped 0 bases from V and 7 bases from J, with 11 bases between. This CDR3 spans 13 amino acids. DNA of the CDR3: TGTGCCAGCAGCTTGGAAGCGGGCACAGAGCAGTACTTC. It is translated as CASSLEAGTEQYF. Combining the CDR3 with reference TRBV5-4 and TRBJ2-7 gives the whole variable domain ETGVTQSPTHLIKTRGQQVTLRCSSQSGHNTVSWYQQALGQGPQFIFQYYREEENGRGNFPPRFSGLQFPNYSSELNVNALELDDSALYLCASSLEAGTEQYFGPGTRLTVT.

Here the CDR3 reads CAITSEDEQYF. CDR3 coding DNA: TGTGCCATCACTAGCGAGGACGAGCAGTACTTC. The J gene is TRBJ2-7, the V gene TRBV28; 7 nucleotides match TRBD2. CDR3 length equals 11 residues. J was trimmed by 5 bases and V by 10 bases; bases with no gene match: 5. Germline CDR1 and CDR2: MDHEN and SYDVKM.

Points on this clone: Distinct nucleotide sequences in the sample also encode this CDR3. This chain links TRBV18 with TRBJ1-4; D unresolved. The CDR3 loop spans 13 amino acids. The V gene's germline CDR1 is KGHSH and CDR2 LQKENI. The ends were cut back, 3 bases at V and 5 bases at J, with 7 bases in the middle. CDR3 sequence reads: CASSPGPNEKLFF. CDR3 nucleotides: TGTGCCAGCTCACCCGGCCCGAATGAAAAACTGTTTTTT.

The rearrangement links TRBV28 to TRBJ1-4; no clear D gene. Trimming shortened V by 3 bases and J by 6 bases, and 17 bases separated the two germline ends. This CDR3 is built from 16 residues. The germline CDR1 and CDR2 sequences are MDHEN and SYDVKM. For the CDR3, the DNA is TGTGCCAGCAGTTTCCGGTTCCTCGGTTTGTATGAAAAACTGTTTTTT. This gives the protein CASSFRFLGLYEKLFF.

A word on this clone: The same CDR3 is also encoded by other DNA sequences in this sample. The chain carries TRBV6-1 and TRBJ2-3; D unresolved. V was pared by 2 bases and J by 0 bases, with 6 bases between. The CDR3 totals 14 residues. CDR1 is MNHNS and CDR2 is SASEGT in the germline V gene. CDR3 DNA: TGTGCCAGCAGTGAATCGGGTAGCACAGATACGCAGTATTTT. It translates to CASSESGSTDTQYF.

This chain connects TRBV20-1 to TRBJ2-7, with D possibly TRBD2 on 5 matching bases. Germline V gene lookup returns CDR1 DFQATT and CDR2 SNEGSKA (reference sequence). V lost 5 bases, J lost 2 bases, and 7 bases lay in between. This CDR3 is built from 11 residues. The CDR3 loop reads CSALLAYEQYF. Written as DNA, the CDR3 is TGCAGTGCTCTACTAGCCTACGAGCAGTACTTC.

The rearrangement links TRBV28 to TRBJ2-5; 9 positions match TRBD1. The J call may not be correct, given that the DNA end is closer to TRBJ2-7. CDR3 size: 14 residues. The germline V gene encodes CDR1 MDHEN and CDR2 SYDVKM. The CDR3 nucleotides are TGTGCCAGCAGTCCGGGACAGGGAGACTACGAGCAGTACTTC. Amino acids: CASSPGQGDYEQYF.

This rearrangement joins TRBV15 to TRBJ1-2, with TRBD1 matching over 8 bases. Germline V gives CDR1 LNHNV, CDR2 YYDKDF (reference sequence). V gave up 0 bases and J gave up 8 bases; unmatched junction bases: 17. This CDR3 has 18 amino acids. CDR3 DNA: TGTGCCACCAGCAGAGATGCTGGACTAGGACAGGGCAGGTCAGGCTACACCTTC. It is translated as CATSRDAGLGQGRSGYTF.

This clone was counted a single time. Other DNA sequences in the same sample also yield this CDR3. The chain links TRBV7-3 to TRBJ2-7; TRBD2 matches at 8 bases. The germline V gene has CDR1 SGHTA and CDR2 FQGTGA. The V segment lost 3 bases and the J segment 6 bases; nucleotides outside the gene matches: 7. The CDR3 is made up of 14 amino acids. The CDR3 reads CASSLGTSGSEQYF. The DNA of the CDR3 is TGTGCCAGCAGCTTGGGCACTAGCGGCTCCGAGCAGTACTTC. The full variable domain, in which reference TRBV7-3 and TRBJ2-7 provide the parts outside the CDR3, is GAGVSQTPSNKVTEKGKYVELRCDPISGHTALYWYRQSLGQGPEFLIYFQGTGAADDSGLPNDRFFAVRPEGSVSTLKIQRTERGDSAVYLCASSLGTSGSEQYFGPGTRLTVT.

CDR3 sequence reads: CASSGVGLPTSSYNEQFF. Written as DNA, the CDR3 is TGTGCCAGTAGCGGTGTCGGACTACCGACTAGCTCCTACAATGAGCAGTTCTTC. V is TRBV19 and J is TRBJ2-1; tentative D call: TRBD2 (6 bases). The length of the CDR3 is 18 residues. Trimming stripped 6 bases from V and 0 bases from J, with 21 bases between. Germline CDR1 and CDR2: LNHDA and SQIVND (reference sequence).

The genes are TRBV15 and TRBJ2-7; D might be TRBD2 (6 bases). Trimming shortened V by 3 bases and J by 3 bases, and 30 bases separated the two germline ends. The germline CDR1 and CDR2 sequences are LNHNV and YYDKDF (reference sequence). The CDR3 runs 20 residues. The CDR3: CATSRLRGQEGASLLYEQYF. DNA of the CDR3: TGTGCCACCAGCAGGTTACGCGGTCAGGAGGGTGCTTCCCTACTCTACGAGCAGTACTTC.

The J gene is TRBJ1-5, the V gene TRBV28, with D tentatively TRBD1 (6 bases). The CDR3 is 16 residues long. The germline gives CDR1 MDHEN, CDR2 SYDVKM. The V and J ends lost 6 bases and 4 bases respectively, with 19 bases between them. The DNA of the CDR3 is TGTGCCAGCAGGGCAGCCACTTACAGGGAGAATCAGCCCCAGCATTTT. Translation gives CASRAATYRENQPQHF.

About this clone itself: Within the sample, other DNA sequences also encode this same CDR3. This rearrangement joins TRBV28 to TRBJ2-2; D is unresolved. V gave up 6 bases and J gave up 5 bases, with 4 bases separating them. Germline V gene data show CDR1 as MDHEN and CDR2 as SYDVKM. The CDR3 has 11 amino acids. The CDR3 sequence is CASSPTGELFF. DNA of the CDR3: TGTGCCAGCAGCCCTACCGGGGAGCTGTTTTTT.

The chain's CDR3 is CASSLTQTQYF. The CDR3 DNA reads TGTGCCAGCAGCTTAACTCAGACCCAGTACTTC. This chain links TRBV7-9 with TRBJ2-5; no reliable D call. Trimming took 2 bases from V and 6 from J, leaving 4 bases between them. The CDR3 runs 11 residues. Germline V lookup: CDR1 SEHNR, CDR2 FQNEAQ (reference sequence).

This chain connects TRBV7-2 to TRBJ1-2; 7 nucleotides agree with TRBD1. V lost 1 base and J lost 6; bases outside the gene matches: 5. The CDR3 consists of 14 residues. Germline CDR1 SGHTA, CDR2 FQGNSA. The CDR3 loop is CASSLEGADHGYTF. CDR3 nucleotide sequence: TGTGCCAGCAGCTTAGAGGGGGCGGACCATGGCTACACCTTC.

This chain uses TRBV2 with TRBJ2-7, with TRBD1 identical over 7 bases. The CDR3 has 17 amino acids. From germline, CDR1 is SNHLY and CDR2 FYNNEI. The V and J ends lost 3 bases and 0 bases, in that order; junction bases with no gene match: 11. The CDR3 bases are TGTGCCAGCAGTGACTGGTTGGCGACAGGGCACTCCTACGAGCAGTACTTC. Its protein product is CASSDWLATGHSYEQYF. Filled out from reference TRBV2 and TRBJ2-7, the complete variable domain reads EPEVTQTPSHQVTQMGQEVILRCVPISNHLYFYWYRQILGQKVEFLVSFYNNEISEKSEIFDDQFSVERPDGSNFTLKIRSTKLEDSAMYFCASSDWLATGHSYEQYFGPGTRLTVT.

This chain connects TRBV27 to TRBJ1-2; possibly TRBD1 for D (5 bases). CDR3 length: 13 residues. Germline lookup yields CDR1 MNHEY and CDR2 SMNVEV (reference sequence). Trimming removed 8 bases at V and 3 bases at J, with 13 bases between. This CDR3 reads CASGLGEDYGYTF. CDR3 sequence (DNA): TGTGCCAGCGGGTTGGGGGAGGACTATGGCTACACCTTC.

The rearrangement uses TRBV5-4 and TRBJ2-3, with 8 bases matching TRBD1. This CDR3 has 15 amino acids. Per the germline V gene, CDR1 is SGHNT and CDR2 is YYREEE (reference sequence). V was clipped by 1 base and J by 5 bases; unmatched bases: 6. CDR3 nucleotide sequence: TGTGCCAGCAGCTTGTTTGGGACAGGCGTAGATACGCAGTATTTT. This gives the protein CASSLFGTGVDTQYF.

V usage is TRBV10-3 and J usage is TRBJ1-3, with D unclear. The V end was cut by 8 bases, the J end by 4 bases, with 9 bases between. This CDR3 spans 12 amino acids. The V gene's germline CDR1 is ENHRY and CDR2 SYGVKD. The CDR3 loop is CAIGPAGNTIYF. DNA of the CDR3: TGTGCCATCGGGCCAGCCGGAAACACCATATATTTT.

The chain recombines TRBV19 with TRBJ2-2; D is uncertain. CDR3 length: 14 residues. The germline gives CDR1 LNHDA, CDR2 SQIVND (reference sequence). V lost 8 bases and J lost 0, with 10 bases in between. CDR3 bases: TGTGCCAGTGGAAGGGCCCCGAACACCGGGGAGCTGTTTTTT. It codes for CASGRAPNTGELFF. The full variable domain, its missing parts supplied by reference TRBV19 and TRBJ2-2, is DGGITQSPKYLFRKEGQNVTLSCEQNLNHDAMYWYRQDPGQGLRLIYYSQIVNDFQKGDIAEGYSVSREKKESFPLTVTSAQKNPTAFYLCASGRAPNTGELFFGEGSRLTVL.

The gene calls are TRBV28 and TRBJ2-1; 10 bases match TRBD1. J was trimmed by 2 bases and V by 8 bases; bases with no gene match: 3. Per germline, CDR1 MDHEN and CDR2 SYDVKM. The CDR3 runs 14 residues. This chain's CDR3 is CASLGTGAYNEQFF. The CDR3 DNA reads as TGTGCCAGCCTCGGGACAGGGGCCTACAATGAGCAGTTCTTC. Variable domain in full (rest from reference TRBV28 and TRBJ2-1): DVKVTQSSRYLVKRTGEKVFLECVQDMDHENMFWYRQDPGLGLRLIYFSYDVKMKEKGDIPEGYSVSREKKERFSLILESASTNQTSMYLCASLGTGAYNEQFFGPGTRLTVL.

Points on this clone: The same CDR3 is also encoded by other DNA sequences in this sample. CDR3: CASSLGAGNTIYF. DNA of the CDR3: TGTGCCAGCAGCTTGGGGGCGGGGAACACCATATATTTT. This chain uses TRBV7-9 with TRBJ1-3, with D possibly TRBD1 on 6 matching bases. Germline CDR1 reads SEHNR; CDR2 reads FQNEAQ (reference sequence). This CDR3 is built from 13 residues. Trimming left V 3 bases short and J 7 bases short, with 10 bases between.

The chain uses TRBV5-1 and TRBJ2-1; 9 bases are shared with TRBD2. The CDR3 runs 15 residues. Trimming took 5 bases from V and 8 from J; bases not matched to a gene: 11. The germline V gene has CDR1 SGHRS and CDR2 YFSETQ. The CDR3 sequence: CASRSGTSRGHEQFF. CDR3 bases: TGCGCCAGCAGGTCCGGGACTAGCAGAGGACATGAGCAGTTCTTC.

This clone has only one observation. CDR3 sequence reads: CASSLNRGGEQFF. The CDR3 nucleotides read TGTGCCAGCAGCTTAAACAGGGGGGGTGAGCAGTTCTTC. This chain uses TRBV7-3 with TRBJ2-1, with D maybe TRBD1 (8 bases). Germline assignment: CDR1 SGHTA and CDR2 FQGTGA. The CDR3 has 13 amino acids. V gave up 1 base and J gave up 9 bases, with 10 bases separating them.

The genes are TRBV11-3 and TRBJ2-7; 10 nucleotides align to TRBD1. Looked up from germline, CDR1 is SGHNT and CDR2 is YENEEA. Unmatched junction bases numbered 12, after V lost 5 bases and J lost 2 bases. The CDR3 has 17 residues. The CDR3 DNA sequence: TGTGCCAGCAGCGCGGGACAGGGGAGGACGGCTCCCTACGAGCAGTACTTC. Protein sequence: CASSAGQGRTAPYEQYF. The complete variable domain, with remaining parts taken from reference TRBV11-3 and TRBJ2-7, reads EAGVVQSPRYKIIEKKQPVAFWCNPISGHNTLYWYLQNLGQGPELLIRYENEEAVDDSQLPKDRFSAERLKGVDSTLKIQPAELGDSAVYLCASSAGQGRTAPYEQYFGPGTRLTVT.

This chain joins TRBV7-3 and TRBJ1-1, with D possibly matching TRBD1 (6 bases). The CDR3 is made up of 17 amino acids. V lost 5 bases and J lost 4, with 23 bases in between. CDR1 is SGHTA, CDR2 FQGTGA, per germline. CDR3 sequence reads: CASSPWAGEKVATEAFF. CDR3 DNA: TGTGCCAGCAGCCCATGGGCAGGGGAAAAGGTAGCCACTGAAGCTTTCTTT.

The J gene is TRBJ1-3, the V gene TRBV5-1; D gene unclear. The V end was cut by 4 bases, the J end by 4 bases, with 12 bases between. Germline CDR1 is SGHRS and CDR2 is YFSETQ. The CDR3 covers 14 residues. CDR3: CASSHGLSGNTIYF. The DNA for the CDR3 is TGCGCCAGCAGCCACGGTTTATCCGGAAACACCATATATTTT.